What follows is one T cell receptor beta chain and its context. This sample stems from a study of T cells after yellow fever vaccination. The V end was cut by 3 bases, the J end by 8 bases, with 11 bases between. Germline CDR1 DFQATT, CDR2 SNEGSKA (reference sequence). The CDR3 runs to 12 residues. TCRdb reanalysed the 5' RACE reads using MiXCR and keeps one entry per CDR3 protein. The table records 400,000 or so distinct CDR3 sequences, approximately 5.7% of them present only once. This sequence was found in a young man who received the YFV17D yellow fever vaccine. The chain employs TRBV20-1 and TRBJ2-1, with TRBD2 as a possible D gene (6 bases). The sequencing here drew on PBMCs, taken 5 days after the yellow fever booster vaccination. The DNA for the CDR3 is TGCAGTGCTAGCGGGAGTACGGATGAGCAGTTCTTC. Amino acids: CSASGSTDEQFF.